The source of this TCR beta chain is a study of blood T cells in healthy people across ages. The sample holds a few counts of this clonotype. Germline lookup yields CDR1 SEHNR and CDR2 FQNEAQ (reference sequence). V gave up 1 base and J gave up 12 bases, with 7 bases separating them. CDR3 length equals 11 residues. It was with a sample-barcoded 5' primer and a J-beta primer mix that a second PCR of roughly 7 to 12 cycles was run. In TCRdb, the 5' RACE reads were re-called with MiXCR into one record per CDR3 protein. Of 600,000 or so distinct CDR3 sequences in the sample, about 30% were seen once. The clonotype originates from a woman at least 80 years old in good health. Sequencing used blood. The chain employs TRBV7-9 and TRBJ2-1; D assignment may be TRBD1 or TRBD2 (5 bases each). The CDR3 here is CASSLGGVQFF. CDR3 DNA: TGTGCCAGCAGCTTAGGAGGGGTGCAGTTCTTC.